The text below deals with one T cell receptor beta chain. Its antigen remains unknown. This sample is part of a study of cytotoxic CD8 clonotypes in ibrutinib-treated CLL. Study overall: There were over nine relapsed/refractory patients and about 15 treatment-naive patients, and approximately 17 were IGHV unmutated. Among responders, roughly 25 were partial and 2 complete; after median approximately six years, around 15 stayed remitted and roughly 12 progressed.

Germline values: CDR1 SGHRS, CDR2 YFSETQ. V dropped 2 bases and J dropped 6; count of bases not matched to a gene: 19. CDR3 length: 20 amino acids. Only in-frame clones appear in the TCRdb table, and some are missing; sequencing was by immunoSEQ multiplex PCR. The sample lists fewer than 50,000 clones, around 53% occurring once. Study-level findings and limits: Public clonotypes, an uncommon group, contracted or remained stable on treatment. Clonality was higher at ibrutinib response and returned toward baseline at progression.

This sequence joins TRBV5-1 and TRBJ2-7; 14 nucleotides match TRBD2. Sequenced material: PBMCs, taken after 12 months of ibrutinib treatment. This clonotype was sampled from a human donor with chronic lymphocytic leukemia. The CDR3 DNA follows: TGCGCCAGCAGCTTAAACCCCGGGACTAGCGGGAGTCTCCTCAAGTCCGAGCAGTACTTC. Its protein product is CASSLNPGTSGSLLKSEQYF.